The rows below give T cell receptor beta chains drawn from one sample of a study of cytomegalovirus exposure and HLA in healthy donors. Sequencing was performed with immunoSEQ multiplex PCR; in TCRdb, only in-frame clones are kept and a portion is missing. Here the sample table reports about 46,000 clones. Sequenced sample: PBMCs. The receptor source for this set is a woman aged 40 to 50 in good health and CMV-seronegative. CDR3s include the opening cysteine and the closing phenylalanine or tryptophan. The order of the fields is J gene, D gene, CDR3 length, V gene, CDR3 protein, CDR3 DNA. A D gene is named only where the DNA matches it firmly.

TRBJ2-1,.,14,TRBV7-2,CASSLVVATNEQFF,TGTGCCAGCAGCTTAGTCGTCGCTACCAATGAGCAGTTCTTC
TRBJ2-7,TRBD2,14,TRBV27,CASSLAGVSYEQYF,TGTGCCAGCAGTTTAGCGGGAGTATCCTACGAGCAGTACTTC
TRBJ2-1,TRBD2,13,TRBV4-2,CASSPRGGNEQFF,TGTGCCAGCAGCCCCCGGGGGGGGAATGAGCAGTTCTTC
TRBJ2-5,.,12,TRBV28,CASSPSPETQYF,TGTGCCAGCAGCCCCTCCCCTGAGACCCAGTACTTC
TRBJ2-7,TRBD2,18,TRBV9,CASGGDGLAGGFSYEQYF,TGTGCCAGCGGGGGGGACGGGCTAGCGGGAGGGTTCAGCTACGAGCAGTACTTC
TRBJ1-1,TRBD1,14,TRBV7-9,CASSLETGGTEAFF,TGTGCCAGCAGCTTAGAAACAGGGGGCACTGAAGCTTTCTTT
TRBJ2-2,.,15,TRBV7-2,CASSLVWQGNGELFF,TGTGCCAGCAGCTTAGTCTGGCAGGGAAACGGGGAGCTGTTTTTT
TRBJ1-2,.,15,TRBV28,CASSPPPGPNYGYTF,TGTGCCAGCAGTCCCCCGCCAGGGCCTAACTATGGCTACACCTTC
TRBJ1-2,.,16,TRBV15,CATSRDLVGASYGYTF,TGTGCCACCAGCAGAGATCTTGTTGGGGCCTCGTATGGCTACACCTTC
TRBJ2-1,TRBD1,16,TRBV7-3,CASSLIRDRGFNEQFF,TGTGCCAGCAGCTTAATTAGGGACAGGGGGTTTAATGAGCAGTTCTTC
TRBJ2-2,.,13,TRBV11-3,CASSPTQGGELFF,TGTGCCAGCAGCCCAACTCAGGGCGGGGAGCTGTTTTTT
TRBJ2-1,TRBD2,15,TRBV6-6,CASSYSIERELEQFF,TGTGCCAGCAGTTACTCGATCGAGCGGGAGCTTGAGCAGTTCTTC
TRBJ2-1,TRBD2,16,TRBV4-3,CASSQDAGGPANEQFF,TGCGCCAGCAGCCAAGATGCGGGAGGCCCAGCCAATGAGCAGTTCTTC
TRBJ2-1,.,17,TRBV30,CAWGKWVWGPAGNEQFF,TGTGCCTGGGGAAAATGGGTATGGGGCCCCGCGGGGAATGAGCAGTTCTTC
TRBJ2-7,.,12,TRBV30,CAWSRVGYEQYF,TGTGCCTGGAGCAGGGTCGGCTACGAGCAGTACTTC
TRBJ1-3,.,14,TRBV11-2,CASNPGVTGNTIYF,TGTGCCAGCAACCCCGGGGTAACTGGAAACACCATATATTTT
TRBJ2-4,TRBD2,15,TRBV4-3,CASSQEASGKNIQYF,TGCGCCAGCAGCCAAGAAGCTAGCGGGAAAAACATTCAGTACTTC
TRBJ2-7,.,13,TRBV16,CASSQNRENEQYF,TGTGCCAGCAGCCAGAACAGGGAAAACGAGCAGTACTTC
TRBJ1-4,.,10,TRBV7-9,CASSRGGGIF,TGTGCAAGCAGCCGGGGTGGGGGGATTTTT
TRBJ2-7,TRBD2,18,TRBV27,CASPAVSGRHLRGSEQYF,TGTGCCAGCCCGGCTGTGAGCGGGAGACATCTAAGGGGGAGCGAGCAGTACTTC
TRBJ1-1,.,12,TRBV7-9,CASSPREGEAFF,TGTGCCAGCAGCCCCCGTGAGGGTGAAGCTTTCTTT
TRBJ1-2,TRBD1,15,TRBV4-1,CASSQEVDRTWRYTF,TGCGCCAGCAGCCAAGAGGTGGACAGGACTTGGCGCTACACCTTC
TRBJ1-2,.,15,TRBV7-8,CASSPSSGGDYGYTF,TGTGCCAGCAGCCCATCCTCCGGGGGTGACTATGGCTACACCTTC
TRBJ1-2,TRBD1,17,TRBV7-3,CASSTPGQGRLNYGYTF,TGTGCCAGCAGCACCCCCGGACAGGGTCGACTAAACTATGGCTACACCTTC
TRBJ2-7,TRBD1,14,TRBV28,CASSSSGTGDEQYF,TGTGCCAGCAGTTCATCCGGGACAGGGGACGAGCAGTACTTC
TRBJ1-1,.,13,TRBV29-1,CSVGGRVNTEAFF,TGCAGCGTTGGGGGCAGGGTGAACACTGAAGCTTTCTTT
TRBJ1-2,TRBD1,13,TRBV6-5,CASRGTGVYGYTF,TGTGCCAGCAGGGGGACAGGGGTCTATGGCTACACCTTC
TRBJ2-7,TRBD1,17,TRBV27,CASSLFPRGRGPGEQYF,TGTGCCAGCAGTTTATTCCCCCGTGGCAGGGGGCCGGGCGAGCAGTACTTC
TRBJ1-5,TRBD1,16,TRBV28,CASSIPGQGGLKPQHF,TGTGCCAGCAGTATTCCAGGACAGGGCGGATTGAAGCCCCAGCATTTT
TRBJ1-2,.,16,TRBV19,CASTSPSVRERYGYTF,TGTGCCAGTACCTCCCCATCGGTCCGGGAACGCTATGGCTACACCTTC
TRBJ2-7,TRBD1,16,TRBV25-1,CASSDFSGTGAYEQYF,TGTGCCAGCAGTGACTTCTCCGGGACAGGGGCTTACGAGCAGTACTTC
TRBJ1-1,.,15,TRBV7-9,CASSLATAMNTEAFF,TGTGCCAGCAGCTTAGCGACTGCCATGAACACTGAAGCTTTCTTT
TRBJ1-1,TRBD1,12,TRBV5-1,CVSTGVNTEAFF,TGCGTTTCGACAGGGGTGAACACTGAAGCTTTCTTT
TRBJ1-5,.,13,TRBV29-1,CSVDREGGQPQHF,TGCAGCGTTGATAGAGAAGGGGGTCAGCCCCAGCATTTT
TRBJ2-1,TRBD2,16,TRBV6-5,CASSYRPSGVYNEQFF,TGTGCCAGCAGTTACCGACCTAGCGGGGTCTACAATGAGCAGTTCTTC